This paragraph covers one T cell receptor (beta chain) sequence. The source of the sample is a study of blood T cell repertoires in COVID-19. Turning to the study itself: Italy, Spain and the United States were the sources of the convalescent and acute COVID-19 samples. PBMCs, B-cell-depleted T cells, or T cells provided the cDNA or gDNA that made up the material.

Original processing notes: How many nucleated cells were present was estimated from reference gene primer amplification. Sequencing was performed with immunoSEQ multiplex PCR; in TCRdb, only in-frame clones are kept and a portion is missing. D and trimming come from the DNA, and the V and J calls and clone size come from that table. The sample includes approximately 240,000 clones, 70% to 90% of them seen just once. The CDR3 is 14 residues long. The ends were cut back, 5 bases at V and 2 bases at J, with 12 bases in the middle. CDR1 is SEHNR and CDR2 is FQNEAQ in the germline V gene (reference sequence).

The chain uses TRBV7-9 and TRBJ1-2; D not certain. Sequenced: peripheral blood. This TCR was recovered from a woman between 18 and 30 years old who had recovered from COVID-19. The CDR3 DNA follows: TGTGCCAGCAGCCTAGTGGGCAGCAACTATGGCTACACCTTC. This encodes CASSLVGSNYGYTF.